The next 28 T cell receptor beta chains were all read from a single sample in a study of T cell changes during pregnancy in multiple sclerosis (dated by TCRdb to between 2017 and 2020). Library method: the immunoSEQ multiplex PCR assay. What TCRdb holds here is the immuneACCESS table cut down to in-frame rearrangements. Part of the clones is not present; checked against another copy, under half of the missing clones reflect an unresolved V gene, and the others are unexplained. This sample lists around 88,000 clones; 80% to 95% were detected once. The ten top clones hold more than 2.5% of the sample. The input for sequencing was peripheral blood, taken in the first trimester of pregnancy. All receptors derive from a female donor with multiple sclerosis, enrolled in a pregnancy study.

The chain joins TRBV9 to TRBJ2-5, with 16 bases fitting TRBD2. The CDR3 runs 18 residues. Trimming cost V 1 base and J 5 bases; bases outside gene matches: 8. Per the germline V gene, CDR1 is SGDLS and CDR2 is YYNGEE. This chain's CDR3 is CASSVSGTSGGARETQYF. In nucleotides, the CDR3 is TGTGCCAGCAGCGTATCCGGGACTAGCGGGGGGGCTCGTGAGACCCAGTACTTC.

The chain links TRBV6-5 to TRBJ1-5; D is unclear. With 0 bases removed from V and 10 bases from J, the gap between germline ends came to 13 bases. The CDR3 consists of 14 residues. From germline, CDR1 is MNHEY and CDR2 SVGAGI. CDR3 residues: CASSYSTSVGPQHF. In nucleotides, the CDR3 is TGTGCCAGCAGTTACTCGACCAGCGTTGGCCCCCAGCATTTT.

The V call is TRBV27, the J call TRBJ2-7; 9 bases are a match to TRBD2. The CDR3 covers 13 residues. V was pared by 6 bases and J by 3 bases, with 3 bases of the junction left unmatched. Per germline, CDR1 MNHEY and CDR2 SMNVEV (reference sequence). The CDR3 region has the DNA TGTGCCAGCAGGATTAGCGGGAGCTACGAGCAGTACTTC. As protein: CASRISGSYEQYF.

This clone appeared a single time. The V call is TRBV19, the J call TRBJ2-2, with D possibly TRBD1 on 5 matching bases. The CDR3 runs to 12 residues. The V and J ends lost 4 bases and 11 bases respectively, with 11 bases between them. The germline V gene encodes CDR1 LNHDA and CDR2 SQIVND (reference sequence). CDR3 amino acids: CASSRDRGELFF. DNA for the CDR3: TGTGCCAGTAGTAGGGATAGGGGCGAGCTGTTTTTT.

As regards this clone: The same CDR3 can be traced to other DNA sequences in this sample. The chain uses TRBV27 and TRBJ1-2; D ambiguous. Germline-derived CDR1 and CDR2 are MNHEY and SMNVEV (reference sequence). Trimming cost V 6 bases and J 8 bases, with 13 bases left between them. The CDR3 has 12 residues. The CDR3 spells CASSPEGRGYTF. Here the CDR3 DNA reads TGTGCCAGCAGCCCGGAGGGCAGGGGCTACACCTTC.

This clone was detected only a few times. The chain recombines TRBV7-9 with TRBJ1-5; TRBD1 might be the D (5 bases). This CDR3 has 13 amino acids. Trimming took off 3 bases at V and 4 bases at J, with 7 bases between the two ends. Germline V lookup: CDR1 SEHNR, CDR2 FQNEAQ (reference sequence). CDR3 in amino acids: CASSFGGNQPQHF. CDR3 bases: TGTGCCAGCAGCTTCGGGGGGAATCAGCCCCAGCATTTT.

The J gene is TRBJ1-3, the V gene TRBV30; D call uncertain. Trimming removed 5 bases from V and 0 bases from J, with 17 bases in between. In germline, CDR1 is GTSNPN, CDR2 SVGIG (reference sequence). This CDR3 comprises 16 residues. This chain's CDR3 is CAWGPHGTVSGNTIYF. As DNA, the CDR3 is TGTGCCTGGGGCCCTCATGGCACCGTCTCTGGAAACACCATATATTTT.

The gene calls are TRBV27 and TRBJ2-3; D might be TRBD1 (6 bases). V lost 5 bases, J lost 3 bases, and 27 bases lay in between. CDR1 and CDR2 (germline): MNHEY, SMNVEV (reference sequence). The CDR3 runs 19 residues. The CDR3 loop is CASSTPPGQVGQGTDTQYF. The CDR3, as DNA: TGTGCCAGCAGTACCCCCCCGGGGCAGGTGGGGCAGGGGACAGATACGCAGTATTTT.

This sequence joins TRBV5-1 and TRBJ1-1; TRBD1 agrees at 7 bases. With 0 bases clipped from V and 4 bases from J, the junction kept 9 bases outside the gene matches. CDR3 length equals 16 residues. Germline V gene data show CDR1 as SGHRS and CDR2 as YFSETQ. CDR3 bases: TGCGCCAGCAGCTTGGGCCCCGACAGGGCAGGCACTGAAGCTTTCTTT. This translates into CASSLGPDRAGTEAFF.

The gene calls are TRBV6-5 and TRBJ2-4; 9 nucleotides agree with TRBD1. The germline V gene encodes CDR1 MNHEY and CDR2 SVGAGI. The trim removed 0 bases at V and 9 bases at J, leaving 9 bases unmatched. The CDR3 is 16 residues long. Here the CDR3 reads CASSYSGSGTGFIQYF. DNA of the CDR3: TGTGCCAGCAGTTACTCAGGTTCAGGGACAGGGTTCATTCAGTACTTC.

The chain is built from TRBV7-8 and TRBJ1-2; D remains ambiguous. V lost 0 bases and J 8 bases, leaving 13 bases between the germline ends. Germline V gene sequence: CDR1 SGHVS, CDR2 FQNEAQ. This CDR3 spans 14 amino acids. The CDR3 protein is CASSLARTEDGYTF. The CDR3 bases are TGTGCCAGCAGCTTAGCTAGAACGGAGGACGGCTACACCTTC. Filled out from reference TRBV7-8 and TRBJ1-2, the complete variable domain reads GAGVSQSPRYKVAKRGQDVALRCDPISGHVSLFWYQQALGQGPEFLTYFQNEAQLDKSGLPSDRFFAERPEGSVSTLKIQRTQQEDSAVYLCASSLARTEDGYTFGSGTRLTVV.

This clone came up once. The chain is built from TRBV5-5 and TRBJ2-2, with D perhaps matching TRBD1 (5 bases). From germline, CDR1 is SGHKS and CDR2 YYEKEE (reference sequence). There are 15 residues in the CDR3. The V and J ends lost 0 bases and 5 bases respectively, with 11 bases between them. The CDR3 spells CASSLGQGLTGELFF. Here the CDR3 DNA reads TGTGCCAGCAGCTTGGGGCAGGGTTTGACCGGGGAGCTGTTTTTT.

This chain uses TRBV19 with TRBJ2-7; 7 positions agree with TRBD2. J gave up 7 bases and V 6 bases, and 18 bases lay outside the gene matches. The CDR3 spans 16 residues. In germline, CDR1 is LNHDA, CDR2 SQIVND (reference sequence). In DNA form, the CDR3 reads TGTGCCAGTAGCATTTACCCCCCTACTAGCGCGGGGGAGCAGTACTTC. It codes for CASSIYPPTSAGEQYF.

This clone came up a few times. The rearrangement links TRBV7-3 to TRBJ1-1; weak D call: TRBD1 (5 bases). This CDR3 contains 15 residues. Between the trimmed V and J ends, which lost 6 bases and 0 bases, there was a span of 14 bases. Germline V gene sequence: CDR1 SGHTA, CDR2 FQGTGA. As DNA, the CDR3 is TGTGCCAGCAGTTCGCTCGGGACTTTGAACACTGAAGCTTTCTTT. This encodes CASSSLGTLNTEAFF.

The V and J genes are TRBV15 and TRBJ1-6; D ambiguous. This CDR3 comprises 15 residues. From germline, CDR1 is LNHNV and CDR2 YYDKDF (reference sequence). The V end lost 6 bases, the J end lost 0 bases, and 9 bases lay between the germline ends. The CDR3 reads CATRAKISYNSPLHF. CDR3 DNA: TGTGCCACCAGAGCCAAGATCTCCTATAATTCACCCCTCCACTTT.

The gene calls are TRBV18 and TRBJ2-5; 7 nucleotides line up with TRBD2. Germline assignment: CDR1 KGHSH and CDR2 LQKENI. V lost 4 bases and J lost 4; bases outside the gene matches: 0. The CDR3 contains 12 residues. CDR3 sequence reads: CASSRGGETQYF. CDR3 bases: TGTGCCAGCTCACGGGGGGGAGAGACCCAGTACTTC.

The sample holds a few counts of this clone. The genes are TRBV2 and TRBJ1-1; TRBD1 aligns across 9 bases. The CDR3 totals 13 residues. Germline lookup yields CDR1 SNHLY and CDR2 FYNNEI. The J segment lost 5 bases and the V segment lost 4 bases, leaving 2 bases of the junction unmatched. The CDR3 sequence: CASSGDRDTEAFF. The CDR3 coding sequence is TGTGCCAGCAGTGGGGACAGGGATACTGAAGCTTTCTTT.

The V and J genes are TRBV19 and TRBJ2-4; 9 nucleotides align to TRBD2. Germline loops: CDR1 LNHDA, CDR2 SQIVND (reference sequence). Unmatched junction bases numbered 16, after V lost 7 bases and J lost 9 bases. This CDR3 has 16 amino acids. This CDR3 is CASNSGGTAGLGIQYF. CDR3 sequence (DNA): TGTGCCAGTAACAGCGGGGGGACCGCTGGGTTAGGCATTCAGTACTTC.

The chain has TRBV28 and TRBJ2-5, with 7 bases fitting TRBD2. J was trimmed by 2 bases and V by 5 bases; bases with no gene match: 11. From germline, CDR1 is MDHEN and CDR2 SYDVKM. This CDR3 region has 16 residues. This chain's CDR3 is CASSPHTGSGQETQYF. DNA of the CDR3: TGTGCCAGCAGTCCACATACTGGTAGCGGGCAAGAGACCCAGTACTTC. The full variable domain, rest sourced from reference TRBV28 and TRBJ2-5, is DVKVTQSSRYLVKRTGEKVFLECVQDMDHENMFWYRQDPGLGLRLIYFSYDVKMKEKGDIPEGYSVSREKKERFSLILESASTNQTSMYLCASSPHTGSGQETQYFGPGTRLLVL.

This clone was counted a single time. V gene TRBV30 combines with J gene TRBJ2-7, with 8 nucleotides matching TRBD1. The V gene's germline CDR1 is GTSNPN and CDR2 SVGIG (reference sequence). V lost 5 bases, J lost 5 bases, and 5 bases stayed unmatched. This CDR3 region has 12 residues. This CDR3 reads CAWGQGADEQYF. CDR3 bases: TGTGCCTGGGGTCAGGGGGCCGACGAGCAGTACTTC. The full variable domain, its missing parts supplied by reference TRBV30 and TRBJ2-7, is SQTIHQWPATLVQPVGSPLSLECTVEGTSNPNLYWYRQAAGRGLQLLFYSVGIGQISSEVPQNLSASRPQDRQFILSSKKLLLSDSGFYLCAWGQGADEQYFGPGTRLTVT.

Comments on this clone: One junction end does not reproduce the germline sequence, and a read error may be involved. The chain links TRBV30 to TRBJ2-1, with D uncertain. CDR1 and CDR2 (germline): GTSNPN, SVGIG (reference sequence). CDR3 length: 10 residues. The CDR3 reads CAWSLLYPVF. In DNA, the CDR3 is TGTGCCTGGAGTCTGCTATATCCCGTCTTC.

The chain recombines TRBV9 with TRBJ1-6, with a possible D match to TRBD1 (6 bases). The germline V gene has CDR1 SGDLS and CDR2 YYNGEE. Trimming shortened V by 4 bases and J by 4 bases, and 12 bases separated the two germline ends. The CDR3 covers 15 residues. CDR3 DNA: TGTGCCAGCAGCACTACAGGACAGTATAATTCACCCCTCCACTTT. Translated: CASSTTGQYNSPLHF.

This chain connects TRBV9 to TRBJ2-7; D might be TRBD1 (5 bases). The CDR3 is 13 amino acids. Trimming left V 0 bases short and J 7 bases short, with 11 bases between. Germline CDR1 is SGDLS and CDR2 is YYNGEE. CDR3 nucleotide sequence: TGTGCCAGCAGCGTAGAAGGGGTGGGAGAGCAGTACTTC. Translating it yields CASSVEGVGEQYF.

The chain recombines TRBV6-5 with TRBJ1-5; no firm D call. The CDR3 runs 13 residues. The germline V gene has CDR1 MNHEY and CDR2 SVGAGI. With 0 bases removed from V and 6 bases from J, the gap between germline ends came to 6 bases. Here the CDR3 reads CASSYSASQPQHF. Written as DNA, the CDR3 is TGTGCCAGCAGTTACTCTGCGAGTCAGCCCCAGCATTTT.

This chain uses TRBV21-1 with TRBJ2-7; the D call in the table, TRBD1, was not verified against the DNA. TRBV21-1 is noted as a pseudogene. The CDR3 extends over 16 amino acids. The CDR3 region is CASSKAKQGADYEQYF. In DNA, the CDR3 is TGTGCCAGCAGCAAAGCGAAGCAGGGGGCTGACTACGAGCAGTACTTC.

V and J are TRBV27 and TRBJ2-7; TRBD2 agrees at 14 bases. V gave up 4 bases and J gave up 5 bases; unmatched junction bases: 7. Per germline, CDR1 MNHEY and CDR2 SMNVEV (reference sequence). The CDR3 loop spans 16 amino acids. This CDR3 reads CASSSGLAGVRDEQYF. The CDR3 DNA follows: TGTGCCAGCAGTTCGGGACTAGCGGGAGTACGGGACGAGCAGTACTTC.

This clone was observed a handful of times. The chain carries TRBV19 and TRBJ2-1, with 11 bases fitting TRBD2. Trimming took 4 bases from V and 3 from J; bases not matched to a gene: 5. This CDR3 is 16 amino acids long. Germline V gene sequence: CDR1 LNHDA, CDR2 SQIVND (reference sequence). Here the CDR3 DNA reads TGTGCCAGTAGTACCCCTAGCGGGAGGTTCTACAATGAGCAGTTCTTC. Amino acid sequence: CASSTPSGRFYNEQFF.

This clone occurred once. The chain is built from TRBV11-2 and TRBJ2-5; 12 bases map to TRBD2. V dropped 1 base and J dropped 5; count of bases not matched to a gene: 11. CDR1 is SGHAT and CDR2 is FQNNGV in the germline V gene. CDR3 length: 18 residues. DNA of the CDR3: TGTGCCAGCAGCTTAGTCACGCGGCTAGCGGGAGGGAGGGAGACCCAGTACTTC. It encodes CASSLVTRLAGGRETQYF.